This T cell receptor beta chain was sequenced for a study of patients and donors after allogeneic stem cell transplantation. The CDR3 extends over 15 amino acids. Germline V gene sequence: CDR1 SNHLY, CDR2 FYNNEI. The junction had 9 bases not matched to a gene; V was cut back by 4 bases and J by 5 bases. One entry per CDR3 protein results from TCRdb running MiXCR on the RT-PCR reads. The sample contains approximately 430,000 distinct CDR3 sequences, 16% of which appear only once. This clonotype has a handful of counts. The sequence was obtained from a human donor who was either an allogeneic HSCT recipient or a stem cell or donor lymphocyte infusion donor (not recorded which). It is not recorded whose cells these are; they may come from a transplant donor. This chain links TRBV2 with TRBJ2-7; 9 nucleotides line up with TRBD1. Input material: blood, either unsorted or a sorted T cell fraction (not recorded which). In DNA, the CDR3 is TGTGCCAGCAGTGGCCTAGGGACAGGGCTCCACGAGCAGTACTTC. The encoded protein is CASSGLGTGLHEQYF.